The rows below give T cell receptor beta chains drawn from one sample of a study of CD8 T cells in ankylosing spondylitis. MiXCR was run by TCRdb on the 5' RACE reads, yielding one entry per CDR3 protein. The sample has 250,000 to 350,000 distinct CDR3 sequences, roughly 20% seen once; the top ten hold roughly 3.4%. The sequenced sample was blood, either unsorted or a sorted T cell fraction (not recorded which). The receptors shown here come from a female donor with ankylosing spondylitis or in good health (not recorded which). CDR3s include the opening cysteine and the closing phenylalanine or tryptophan. A D gene is named only where the DNA matches it firmly. Size tells how often a clone was seen (once, few, many) or the class of an expanded clone, and some rows leave it out.

v_gene	d_gene	j_gene	abundance	CDR3nt	CDR3aa
TRBV4-2	TRBD2	TRBJ2-1	-	TGTGCCAGCAGCCAACCCCAACGATTTACTAGCGGGAGGGCCAGCGAGCAGTTCTTC	CASSQPQRFTSGRASEQFF
TRBV6-5	TRBD2	TRBJ2-2	few	TGTGCCAGCAGTTCACCAGGACCAGCGGGGGACACCGGGGAGCTGTTTTTT	CASSSPGPAGDTGELFF
TRBV24-1	-	TRBJ2-1	-	TGTGCCACCAGTGGAGGGTTCCGGGACGTCTTATCTGAGCAGTTCTTC	CATSGGFRDVLSEQFF
TRBV19	-	TRBJ2-7	few	TGTGCCAGTAGTAGGGCTAGCGACTACGAGCAGTACTTC	CASSRASDYEQYF
TRBV20-1	-	TRBJ1-2	few	TGCAGTGCTAGGTTTCCGGGCCAGGCAAATTCGGGCTACACCTTC	CSARFPGQANSGYTF
TRBV28	-	TRBJ2-7	-	TGTGCCAGCACCGACCGTGGAGGCCCCCTTCCCTACGAGCAGTACTTC	CASTDRGGPLPYEQYF
TRBV21-1	-	TRBJ1-4	-	-	CASSTGPVMKNCFF
TRBV2	-	TRBJ2-7	few	TGTGCCACGGCGCTGTCCTACGAGCAGTACTTC	CATALSYEQYF
TRBV20-1	TRBD1	TRBJ1-1	once	TGCAGTGCCTACACCACCGGGACAGGTGCCGAAGCTTTCTTT	CSAYTTGTGAEAFF
TRBV7-2	-	TRBJ2-7	-	TGTGCCAGCAGCCCCGAGCAGGTATACTACGAGCAGTACTTC	CASSPEQVYYEQYF
TRBV5-1	-	TRBJ2-2	few	TGCGCCAGCGGTTGGGGGTTCGTCACCGGGGAGCTGTTTTTT	CASGWGFVTGELFF
TRBV7-2	-	TRBJ2-2	many	TGTGCCAGCAGCTTAGTGGGGGCGAACACCGGGGAGCTGTTTTTT	CASSLVGANTGELFF
TRBV3-1	TRBD2	TRBJ2-7	-	TGTGCCAGCAGCCCTAGCGGGAGCGGCAACGAGCAGTACTTC	CASSPSGSGNEQYF
TRBV9	TRBD1	TRBJ1-2	few	TGTGCCAGCAGCGTAGGGGACAGCTCCTTAGGCTACACCTTC	CASSVGDSSLGYTF
TRBV12-3/TRBV12-4	-	TRBJ2-5	few	TGTGCCAGCAGTTTAGTCTTCGGAGAGACCCAGTACTTC	CASSLVFGETQYF
TRBV19	TRBD2	TRBJ2-7	-	TGTGCCAGCGCGGGGGCCTACGAGCAGTACTTC	CASAGAYEQYF
TRBV20-1	-	TRBJ2-5	-	TGCAGTGCTAGAGACGGCCGGGGCACCTCAGAGACCCAGTACTTC	CSARDGRGTSETQYF
TRBV12-3/TRBV12-4	-	TRBJ2-1	many	TGTGCCAGCAGTTTAGGCCTCAACAATGAGCAGTTCTTC	CASSLGLNNEQFF
TRBV12-3/TRBV12-4	TRBD2	TRBJ2-1	many	TGTGCCGCTGCGACTAGCGGGAGAAACAATGAGCAGTTCTTC	CAAATSGRNNEQFF
TRBV5-1	TRBD1	TRBJ1-1	-	TGCGCCAGCAGCTTGACGACAGGGGTGGGAGCTGAAGCTTTCTTT	CASSLTTGVGAEAFF
TRBV29-1	-	TRBJ2-1	many	TGCAGCGTGAGCGAATACTCCTACAATGAGCAGTTCTTC	CSVSEYSYNEQFF
TRBV20-1	TRBD1	TRBJ1-2	many	TGCAGTGCTAGAGACAGGACAGGGAGGCTCTATGGCTACACCTTC	CSARDRTGRLYGYTF
TRBV5-4	-	TRBJ1-1	-	TGTGCCAGCAGCTTTCCCCGGGGCTCGAACACTGAAGCTTTCTTT	CASSFPRGSNTEAFF
TRBV28	TRBD2	TRBJ2-7	-	TGTGCCAGCAGTGCCTGGACTAGCGGGAACCACGAGCAGTACTTC	CASSAWTSGNHEQYF
TRBV4-3	-	TRBJ1-2	few	TGCGCCAGCAGCCAAGATGGGAGGGTTCCCCACACCTTC	CASSQDGRVPHTF
TRBV4-3	TRBD1	TRBJ2-1	few	TGCGCCACCCAGCCTTACAGGGGCTACAACAATGAGCAGTTCTTC	CATQPYRGYNNEQFF
TRBV3-1	-	TRBJ2-3	-	TGTGCCAGCAGCCGCCAGCCAGATACGCAGTATTTT	CASSRQPDTQYF
TRBV20-1	-	TRBJ1-1	many	TGCAGTGCTAGATGGGTGGGCATGAACACTGAAGCTTTCTTT	CSARWVGMNTEAFF
TRBV5-1	TRBD2	TRBJ2-3	many	TGCGCCAGCAGCTTAAGACTAGCGGGGAGCACAGATACGCAGTATTTT	CASSLRLAGSTDTQYF
TRBV29-1	TRBD1	TRBJ1-2	many	TGCAGCGTGGGGGTAGACAGGGGTGAGGGCTACACCTTC	CSVGVDRGEGYTF
TRBV20-1	-	TRBJ1-5	-	TGCAGTGCTAGAGATAGGGGGGGCGGAAGTCGACAGCCCCAGCATTTT	CSARDRGGGSRQPQHF
TRBV29-1	-	TRBJ1-1	-	TGCAGCGTTGGGCATAAACTGGCCTTGAACACTGAAGCTTTCTTT	CSVGHKLALNTEAFF
TRBV13	-	TRBJ1-1	few	TGTGCCAGCAGCCAGCCGGGACTGCTGAACACTGAAGCTTTCTTT	CASSQPGLLNTEAFF
TRBV12-3/TRBV12-4	TRBD2	TRBJ2-3	-	TGTGCCAGCAGTTTTCCCTCCGGTAGGGCGGGAGTGGGGGATACGCAGTATTTT	CASSFPSGRAGVGDTQYF
TRBV6-1	TRBD1	TRBJ1-2	few	TGTGCCAGCACCGCGGGGAGGGGGCCGGGCTACACCTTC	CASTAGRGPGYTF